This T cell receptor (beta chain) was recorded in a study of blood T cell repertoires in COVID-19. At the level of the study: Material from acute and convalescent COVID-19 was sourced from the United States, Italy and Spain. Sources were T cells, B-cell-depleted T cells, or PBMCs; the material itself was cDNA or gDNA.

Source study methods: Cell counts per sample came from amplifying reference gene primers. Assay used: immunoSEQ multiplex PCR; TCRdb lists only in-frame clones, some missing. V and J calls and clone size come straight from that table; D and trimming were deduced from the DNA. The sample consists of about 370,000 clones, 89% of them appearing once. The Seattle site enrolled patients during active infection and followed them longitudinally. V lost 3 bases, J lost 4 bases, and 10 bases stayed unmatched. This CDR3 has 15 residues. Germline CDR1 reads SGHDT; CDR2 reads YYEEEE. This clone was counted between two and nine times.

The rearrangement joins TRBV5-6 to TRBJ2-7, with 7 bases fitting TRBD1. This clonotype originated in a woman in her 30s with COVID-19, enrolled during active disease. The specimen was peripheral blood. The CDR3 DNA follows: TGTGCCAGCAGCTCAGTTTGGACAGGAATATACGAGCAGTACGTC. The encoded protein is CASSSVWTGIYEQYV.